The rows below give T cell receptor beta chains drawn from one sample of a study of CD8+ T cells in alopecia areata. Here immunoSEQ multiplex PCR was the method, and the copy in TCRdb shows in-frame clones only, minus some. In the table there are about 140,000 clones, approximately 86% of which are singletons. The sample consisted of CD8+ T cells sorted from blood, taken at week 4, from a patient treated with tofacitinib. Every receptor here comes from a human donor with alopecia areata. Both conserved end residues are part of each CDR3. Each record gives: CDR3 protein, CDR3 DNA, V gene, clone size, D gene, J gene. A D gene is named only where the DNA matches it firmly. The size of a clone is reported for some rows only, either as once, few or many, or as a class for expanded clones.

cdr3_aa: CATLSDTQYF
cdr3_nt: TGTGCCACTCTCTCAGATACGCAGTATTTT
v_call: TRBV2
clone_size: NA
d_call: NA
j_call: TRBJ2-3

cdr3_aa: CASSVGYSTYEQYF
cdr3_nt: TGTGCCAGCAGCGTAGGGTACAGTACCTACGAGCAGTACTTC
v_call: TRBV9
clone_size: NA
d_call: NA
j_call: TRBJ2-7

cdr3_aa: CASGPHGGSNTEAFF
cdr3_nt: TGTGCTAGTGGTCCCCATGGGGGGTCTAACACTGAAGCTTTCTTT
v_call: TRBV12-5
clone_size: NA
d_call: NA
j_call: TRBJ1-1

cdr3_aa: CASRGQGGSNQPQHF
cdr3_nt: TGCGCCAGCCGGGGCCAGGGGGGAAGCAATCAGCCCCAGCATTTT
v_call: TRBV4-1
clone_size: once
d_call: TRBD1
j_call: TRBJ1-5

cdr3_aa: CASSLGGQVGTEAFF
cdr3_nt: TGTGCCAGCAGCTTAGGGGGACAGGTTGGCACTGAAGCTTTCTTT
v_call: TRBV7-8
clone_size: NA
d_call: TRBD1
j_call: TRBJ1-1

cdr3_aa: CASSEYGQGWKNIQYF
cdr3_nt: TGTGCCAGCAGTGAATACGGGCAGGGGTGGAAAAACATTCAGTACTTC
v_call: TRBV25-1
clone_size: NA
d_call: NA
j_call: TRBJ2-4

cdr3_aa: CASSEDPGGREAFF
cdr3_nt: TGTGCCAGCAGTGAAGATCCAGGGGGTAGGGAAGCTTTCTTT
v_call: TRBV2
clone_size: NA
d_call: TRBD1
j_call: TRBJ1-1

cdr3_aa: CASSLGSGGHQPQHF
cdr3_nt: TGTGCCAGCAGCTTAGGATCGGGGGGCCATCAGCCCCAGCATTTT
v_call: TRBV7-6
clone_size: NA
d_call: NA
j_call: TRBJ1-5

cdr3_aa: CASSPLGSYNEQFF
cdr3_nt: TGTGCCAGTAGCCCCCTCGGCTCCTACAATGAGCAGTTCTTC
v_call: TRBV19
clone_size: NA
d_call: NA
j_call: TRBJ2-1

cdr3_aa: CASSWGDTEKLFF
cdr3_nt: TGTGCCAGCAGCTGGGGGGACACCGAAAAACTGTTTTTT
v_call: TRBV7-2
clone_size: NA
d_call: NA
j_call: TRBJ1-4

cdr3_aa: CASSPSGSHYEQYF
cdr3_nt: TGTGCCAGCAGCCCTAGCGGGAGCCACTACGAGCAGTACTTC
v_call: TRBV11-2
clone_size: NA
d_call: TRBD2
j_call: TRBJ2-7

cdr3_aa: CASSVDRGGNTGELFF
cdr3_nt: TGTGCCAGCAGCGTAGATCGAGGGGGTAACACCGGGGAGCTGTTTTTT
v_call: TRBV9
clone_size: NA
d_call: NA
j_call: TRBJ2-2

cdr3_aa: CASSQDEGANEQFF
cdr3_nt: TGCGCCAGCAGCCAAGATGAGGGAGCAAATGAGCAGTTCTTC
v_call: TRBV4-1
clone_size: NA
d_call: NA
j_call: TRBJ2-1

cdr3_aa: CSVGRDTVYGYTF
cdr3_nt: TGCAGCGTTGGTCGGGACACGGTCTATGGCTACACCTTC
v_call: TRBV29-1
clone_size: NA
d_call: NA
j_call: TRBJ1-2

cdr3_aa: CASTWQRFSGELFF
cdr3_nt: TGTGCCAGCACCTGGCAGAGGTTTTCCGGGGAGCTGTTTTTT
v_call: TRBV6-5
clone_size: once
d_call: NA
j_call: TRBJ2-2

cdr3_aa: CASSQESQAAGEAFF
cdr3_nt: TGCGCCAGCAGCCAAGAATCCCAGGCGGCCGGTGAAGCTTTCTTT
v_call: TRBV4-1
clone_size: NA
d_call: NA
j_call: TRBJ1-1

cdr3_aa: CASSFLTGRGETQYF
cdr3_nt: TGTGCCAGCAGCTTCTTGACAGGGCGCGGAGAGACCCAGTACTTC
v_call: TRBV5-4
clone_size: NA
d_call: TRBD1
j_call: TRBJ2-5

cdr3_aa: CASVAGGVNEQFF
cdr3_nt: TGTGCCAGCGTAGCGGGGGGGGTCAATGAGCAGTTCTTC
v_call: TRBV7-9
clone_size: NA
d_call: TRBD2
j_call: TRBJ2-1

cdr3_aa: CASSLRLASGNEQFF
cdr3_nt: TGCGCCAGCAGCCTCCGACTAGCATCGGGGAATGAGCAGTTCTTC
v_call: TRBV4-1
clone_size: once
d_call: TRBD2
j_call: TRBJ2-1

cdr3_aa: CASSLVEGVDEQYF
cdr3_nt: TGTGCCAGCAGCTTGGTGGAGGGAGTGGACGAGCAGTACTTC
v_call: TRBV5-6
clone_size: NA
d_call: NA
j_call: TRBJ2-7

cdr3_aa: CASSSTGSGTGELFF
cdr3_nt: TGTGCCAGCAGCTCGACAGGGTCAGGCACCGGGGAGCTGTTTTTT
v_call: TRBV7-9
clone_size: NA
d_call: TRBD1
j_call: TRBJ2-2

cdr3_aa: CATSRDWIQETQYF
cdr3_nt: TGTGCCACCAGCAGAGATTGGATACAAGAGACCCAGTACTTC
v_call: TRBV15
clone_size: NA
d_call: NA
j_call: TRBJ2-5

cdr3_aa: CSVEGTSKSEQYF
cdr3_nt: TGCAGCGTTGAAGGAACTAGCAAAAGCGAGCAGTACTTC
v_call: TRBV29-1
clone_size: NA
d_call: NA
j_call: TRBJ2-7

cdr3_aa: CSVWGLFPEQFF
cdr3_nt: TGCAGCGTTTGGGGATTATTTCCGGAGCAGTTCTTC
v_call: TRBV29-1
clone_size: NA
d_call: NA
j_call: TRBJ2-1

cdr3_aa: CASREASYEQYF
cdr3_nt: TGTGCCAGCCGGGAGGCCTCCTACGAGCAGTACTTC
v_call: TRBV2
clone_size: NA
d_call: TRBD2
j_call: TRBJ2-7

cdr3_aa: CASSPPGDYYGYTF
cdr3_nt: TGTGCCAGCAGCCCCCCGGGAGACTACTATGGCTACACCTTC
v_call: TRBV5-4
clone_size: NA
d_call: NA
j_call: TRBJ1-2

cdr3_aa: CASSSEGANVLTF
cdr3_nt: TGTGCCAGCAGCTCCGAAGGGGCCAACGTCCTGACTTTC
v_call: TRBV5-4
clone_size: NA
d_call: NA
j_call: TRBJ2-6

cdr3_aa: CASSDGPGTSGGNTIYF
cdr3_nt: TGTGCCAGCAGTGATGGGCCAGGGACATCGGGCGGAAACACCATATATTTT
v_call: TRBV2
clone_size: NA
d_call: NA
j_call: TRBJ1-3

cdr3_aa: CASSSGTGGADQPQHF
cdr3_nt: TGTGCCAGCAGCTCCGGGACAGGGGGCGCGGATCAGCCCCAGCATTTT
v_call: TRBV11-2
clone_size: NA
d_call: TRBD1
j_call: TRBJ1-5

cdr3_aa: CASSLEGWGDEQYF
cdr3_nt: TGTGCCAGCAGCTTGGAAGGCTGGGGGGACGAGCAGTACTTC
v_call: TRBV5-5
clone_size: NA
d_call: NA
j_call: TRBJ2-7

cdr3_aa: CASSRETATHYGYTF
cdr3_nt: TGTGCCAGCAGCCGAGAGACAGCGACTCACTATGGCTACACCTTC
v_call: TRBV14
clone_size: once
d_call: NA
j_call: TRBJ1-2

cdr3_aa: CASRYRAVYEQYF
cdr3_nt: TGTGCCAGCAGATACAGGGCGGTCTACGAGCAGTACTTC
v_call: TRBV27
clone_size: NA
d_call: NA
j_call: TRBJ2-7

cdr3_aa: CASSLFVSLSGANVLTF
cdr3_nt: TGTGCCAGCAGTTTATTCGTCAGCCTCTCTGGGGCCAACGTCCTGACTTTC
v_call: TRBV27
clone_size: NA
d_call: NA
j_call: TRBJ2-6

cdr3_aa: CASSDRRGLEETQYF
cdr3_nt: TGTGCCAGCAGTGATCGGCGGGGGCTGGAAGAGACCCAGTACTTC
v_call: TRBV25-1
clone_size: NA
d_call: NA
j_call: TRBJ2-5

cdr3_aa: CASSAPEAYEQYF
cdr3_nt: TGTGCCAGCAGCGCCCCTGAGGCTTACGAGCAGTACTTC
v_call: TRBV9
clone_size: NA
d_call: NA
j_call: TRBJ2-7

cdr3_aa: CASSTRDRMNAEAFF
cdr3_nt: TGTGCCAGCAGCACCCGTGACAGGATGAACGCTGAAGCTTTCTTT
v_call: TRBV5-4
clone_size: NA
d_call: NA
j_call: TRBJ1-1

cdr3_aa: CASSPTSGGEQYF
cdr3_nt: TGTGCCAGCAGTCCCACCTCGGGAGGCGAGCAGTACTTC
v_call: TRBV27
clone_size: NA
d_call: TRBD2
j_call: TRBJ2-7

cdr3_aa: CASGQGRETQYF
cdr3_nt: TGTGCCAGCGGCCAGGGTCGGGAGACCCAGTACTTC
v_call: TRBV13
clone_size: NA
d_call: NA
j_call: TRBJ2-5

cdr3_aa: CASSYSPGMNTEAFF
cdr3_nt: TGTGCCAGCAGTTACTCCCCAGGGATGAACACTGAAGCTTTCTTT
v_call: TRBV6-5
clone_size: NA
d_call: NA
j_call: TRBJ1-1

cdr3_aa: CASSPPSGGDYYEQYF
cdr3_nt: TGTGCCAGCAGCCCTCCTAGCGGGGGGGATTACTACGAGCAGTACTTC
v_call: TRBV9
clone_size: NA
d_call: TRBD2
j_call: TRBJ2-7

cdr3_aa: CASSSGTVWEQYF
cdr3_nt: TGTGCCAGCAGCTCCGGGACAGTGTGGGAGCAGTACTTC
v_call: TRBV5-6
clone_size: NA
d_call: TRBD1
j_call: TRBJ2-7

cdr3_aa: CASSLAPGGILDTQYF
cdr3_nt: TGTGCCAGCAGCTTAGCTCCAGGGGGCATTTTAGATACGCAGTATTTT
v_call: TRBV11-2
clone_size: once
d_call: TRBD1
j_call: TRBJ2-3

cdr3_aa: CSVELTGGAYNEQFF
cdr3_nt: TGCAGCGTTGAACTCACAGGGGGCGCCTACAATGAGCAGTTCTTC
v_call: TRBV29-1
clone_size: NA
d_call: TRBD1
j_call: TRBJ2-1

cdr3_aa: CAWSVLSGNEQYF
cdr3_nt: TGTGCCTGGAGTGTACTTTCCGGGAACGAGCAGTACTTC
v_call: TRBV30
clone_size: NA
d_call: NA
j_call: TRBJ2-7

cdr3_aa: CASSLAGNEQYF
cdr3_nt: TGCGCCAGCAGCTTGGCAGGGAACGAGCAGTACTTC
v_call: TRBV5-1
clone_size: NA
d_call: NA
j_call: TRBJ2-7

cdr3_aa: CASSEGDTQYF
cdr3_nt: TGCGCCAGCAGTGAGGGCGATACGCAGTATTTT
v_call: TRBV10-2
clone_size: NA
d_call: NA
j_call: TRBJ2-3

cdr3_aa: CASDPGSQPQHF
cdr3_nt: TGTGCTAGTGATCCAGGATCTCAGCCCCAGCATTTT
v_call: TRBV12-5
clone_size: few
d_call: NA
j_call: TRBJ1-5

cdr3_aa: CAISEGGQGSTEAFF
cdr3_nt: TGTGCCATCAGTGAGGGGGGGCAGGGGAGCACTGAAGCTTTCTTT
v_call: TRBV10-3
clone_size: few
d_call: NA
j_call: TRBJ1-1